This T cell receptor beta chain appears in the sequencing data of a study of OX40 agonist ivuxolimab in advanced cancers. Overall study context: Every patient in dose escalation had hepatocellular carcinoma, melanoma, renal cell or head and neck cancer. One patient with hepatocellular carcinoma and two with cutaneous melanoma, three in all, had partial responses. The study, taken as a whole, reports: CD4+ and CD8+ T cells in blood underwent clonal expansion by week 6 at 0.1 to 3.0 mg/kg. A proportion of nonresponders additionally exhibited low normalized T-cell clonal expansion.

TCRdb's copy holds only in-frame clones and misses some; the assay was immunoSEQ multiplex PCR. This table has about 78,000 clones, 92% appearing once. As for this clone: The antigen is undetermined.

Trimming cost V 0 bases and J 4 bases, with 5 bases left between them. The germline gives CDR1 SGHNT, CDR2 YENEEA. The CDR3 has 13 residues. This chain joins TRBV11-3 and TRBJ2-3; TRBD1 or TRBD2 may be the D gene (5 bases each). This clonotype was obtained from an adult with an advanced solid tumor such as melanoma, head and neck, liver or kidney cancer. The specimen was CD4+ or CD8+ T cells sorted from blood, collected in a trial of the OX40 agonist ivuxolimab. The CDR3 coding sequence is TGTGCCAGCAGCTTAGAGGGGGCAGATACGCAGTATTTT. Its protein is CASSLEGADTQYF.